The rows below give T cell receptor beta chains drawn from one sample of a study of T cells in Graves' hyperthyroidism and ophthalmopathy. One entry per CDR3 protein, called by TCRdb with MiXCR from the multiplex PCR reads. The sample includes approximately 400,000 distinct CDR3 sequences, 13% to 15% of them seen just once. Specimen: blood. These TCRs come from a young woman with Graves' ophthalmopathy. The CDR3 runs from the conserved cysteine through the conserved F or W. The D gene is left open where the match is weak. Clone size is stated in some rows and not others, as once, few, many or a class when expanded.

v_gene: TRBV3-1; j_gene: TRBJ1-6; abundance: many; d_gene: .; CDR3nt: TGTGCCAGCAGCCAAGATCCGGGACTCCTGAATTCACCCCTCCACTTT; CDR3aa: CASSQDPGLLNSPLHF
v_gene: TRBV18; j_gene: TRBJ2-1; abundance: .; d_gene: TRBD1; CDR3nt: TGTGCCAGCTCACTACCCTTGGGACAGGGGAGAAATGAGCAGTTCTTC; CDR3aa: CASSLPLGQGRNEQFF
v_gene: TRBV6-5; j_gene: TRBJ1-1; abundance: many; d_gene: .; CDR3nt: TGTGCCAGCAGTTACTCGAAGGGACTGAACACTGAAGCTTTCTTT; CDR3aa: CASSYSKGLNTEAFF
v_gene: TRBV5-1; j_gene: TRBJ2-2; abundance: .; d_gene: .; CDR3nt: TGCGCCAGCAGCTTGGTACCAGGGGATAACACCGGGGAGCTGTTTTTT; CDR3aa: CASSLVPGDNTGELFF
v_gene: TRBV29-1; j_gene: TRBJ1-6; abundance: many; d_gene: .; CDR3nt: TGCAGCGTGACCGGGAAAGAGGGTTCACCCCTCCACTTT; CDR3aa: CSVTGKEGSPLHF
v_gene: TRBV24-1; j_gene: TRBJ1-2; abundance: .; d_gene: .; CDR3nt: TGTGCCACCAGTGATGCGGACGGAATTAACTATGGCTACACCTTC; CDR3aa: CATSDADGINYGYTF
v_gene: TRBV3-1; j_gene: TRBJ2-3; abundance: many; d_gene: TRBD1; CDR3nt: TGTGCCAGCAGCCTGACAGGGGAGACAGATACGCAGTATTTT; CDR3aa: CASSLTGETDTQYF
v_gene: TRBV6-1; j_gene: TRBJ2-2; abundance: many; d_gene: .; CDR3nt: TGTGCCAGCAGTGAACTCAGCGCGGGTGGCACCGGGGAGCTGTTTTTT; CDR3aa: CASSELSAGGTGELFF
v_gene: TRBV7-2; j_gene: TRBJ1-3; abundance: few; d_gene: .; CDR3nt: TGTGCCAGCACCCCGGGGGGCTCTGGAAACACCATATATTTT; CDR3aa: CASTPGGSGNTIYF
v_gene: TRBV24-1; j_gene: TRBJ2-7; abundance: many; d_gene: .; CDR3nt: TGTGCCACCAGTGACAGGGATTACGAGCAGTACTTC; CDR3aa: CATSDRDYEQYF
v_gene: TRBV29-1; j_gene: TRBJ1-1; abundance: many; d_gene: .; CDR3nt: TGCAGCGTCGGCCGCGTTGTTTCCACTGAAGCTTTCTTT; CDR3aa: CSVGRVVSTEAFF
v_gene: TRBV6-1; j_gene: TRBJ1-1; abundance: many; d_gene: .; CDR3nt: TGTGCCAGCAGAGCCGGGCCTTTTACTGAAGCTTTCTTT; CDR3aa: CASRAGPFTEAFF
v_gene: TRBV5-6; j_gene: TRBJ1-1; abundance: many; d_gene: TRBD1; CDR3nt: TGTGCCAGCAGCTTGCGGGGGACAGCTGAAGCTTTCTTT; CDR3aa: CASSLRGTAEAFF
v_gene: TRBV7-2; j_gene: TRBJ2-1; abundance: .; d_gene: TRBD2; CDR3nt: TGTGCCAGCAGCTGGAAGTTGCTAGCGGGGTCCTACAATGAGCAGTTCTTC; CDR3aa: CASSWKLLAGSYNEQFF
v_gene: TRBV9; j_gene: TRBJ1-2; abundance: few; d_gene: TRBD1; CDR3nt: TGTGCCAGCAGCGACGGAGGGACAGGGGGCGCAGTCTATGGCTACACCTTC; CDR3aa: CASSDGGTGGAVYGYTF
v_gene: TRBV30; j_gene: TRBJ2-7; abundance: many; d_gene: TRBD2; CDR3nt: TGTGCCTGGAGTTTCCCTCTAACTAGCGGGGGGACCCTAATGGGTTACGAGCAGTACTTC; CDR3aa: CAWSFPLTSGGTLMGYEQYF
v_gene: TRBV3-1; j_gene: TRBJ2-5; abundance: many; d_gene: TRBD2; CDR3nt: TGTGCCAGCAGCCAAGTCGGGGGGGGGAAAGAGACCCAGTACTTC; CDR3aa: CASSQVGGGKETQYF
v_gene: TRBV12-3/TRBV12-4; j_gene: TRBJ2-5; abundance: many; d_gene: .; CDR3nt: TGTGCCAGCAGTCCGCGTATTGTGGCGGAGACCCAGTACTTC; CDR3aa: CASSPRIVAETQYF
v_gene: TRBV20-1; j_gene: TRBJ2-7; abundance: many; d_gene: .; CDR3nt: TGCAGTGCTAGTCCACAAGCCTACGAGCAGTACTTC; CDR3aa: CSASPQAYEQYF
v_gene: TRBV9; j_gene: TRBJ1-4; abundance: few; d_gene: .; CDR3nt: TGTGCCAGCAGTACCACCGGGACACTGAATGAAAAACTGTTTTTT; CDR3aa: CASSTTGTLNEKLFF
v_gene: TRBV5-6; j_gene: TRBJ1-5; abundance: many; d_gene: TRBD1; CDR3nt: TGTGCCAGCAGCATCGGGACAGTCCCCCAGCCCCAGCATTTT; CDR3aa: CASSIGTVPQPQHF
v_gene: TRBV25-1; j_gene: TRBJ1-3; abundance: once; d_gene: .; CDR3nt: TGTGCCAGCCGCTCTGGAAACACCATATATTTT; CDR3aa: CASRSGNTIYF
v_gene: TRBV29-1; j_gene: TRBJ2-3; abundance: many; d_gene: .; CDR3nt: TGCAGCGTTGTTATGACCGGGGTTACGGACGATACGCAGTATTTT; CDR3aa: CSVVMTGVTDDTQYF
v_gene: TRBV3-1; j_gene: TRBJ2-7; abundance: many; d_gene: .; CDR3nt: TGTGCCAGCACCCCCTCCGACGGGTCCTACGAGCAGTACTTC; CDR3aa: CASTPSDGSYEQYF
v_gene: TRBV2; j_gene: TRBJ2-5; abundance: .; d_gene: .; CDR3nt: TGTGCCAGCAGTGAGCCTAAAGGTGTAGAGACCCAGTACTTC; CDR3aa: CASSEPKGVETQYF
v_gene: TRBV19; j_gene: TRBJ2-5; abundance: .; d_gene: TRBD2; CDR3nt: TGTGCCAGTAGTTCCCTGGGACTAGCGGGGAAAGAGACCCAGTACTTC; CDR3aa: CASSSLGLAGKETQYF
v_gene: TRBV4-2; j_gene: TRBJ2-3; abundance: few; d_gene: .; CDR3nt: TGTGCCAGCAGCCAACCCCCTACACAGGGAGGGGGATGGGCAGATACGCAGTATTTT; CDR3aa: CASSQPPTQGGGWADTQYF
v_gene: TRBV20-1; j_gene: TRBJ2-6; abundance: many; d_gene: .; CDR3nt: TGCAGTGCCCCCCCGGCAGGGGAGGGGTCTGGGGCCAACGTCCTGACTTTC; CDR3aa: CSAPPAGEGSGANVLTF
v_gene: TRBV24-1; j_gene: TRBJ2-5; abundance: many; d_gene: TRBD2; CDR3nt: TGTGCCACCAGTGATTTTGTAGCGGGGGGACAAGAGACCCAGTACTTC; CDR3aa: CATSDFVAGGQETQYF
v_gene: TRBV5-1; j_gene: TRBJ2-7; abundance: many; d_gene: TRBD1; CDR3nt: TGCGCCAGCAGCTTACAGGGGGCAATAATCGACGAGCAGTACTTC; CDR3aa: CASSLQGAIIDEQYF
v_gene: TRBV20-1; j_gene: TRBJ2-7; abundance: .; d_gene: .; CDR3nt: TGCAGTGCTAGAGATTTGGGGCGAGGGAGCTCCTACGAGCAGTACTTC; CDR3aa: CSARDLGRGSSYEQYF
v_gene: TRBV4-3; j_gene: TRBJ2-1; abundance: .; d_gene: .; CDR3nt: TGCGCCAGCAGCCAAGATTTGCCTAGCCTAGCCCCTAATGAGCAGTTCTTC; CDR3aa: CASSQDLPSLAPNEQFF
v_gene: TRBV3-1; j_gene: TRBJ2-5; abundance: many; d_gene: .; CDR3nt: TGTGCCAGCAGCCGCGGACTTGGGGAGACCCAGTACTTC; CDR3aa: CASSRGLGETQYF
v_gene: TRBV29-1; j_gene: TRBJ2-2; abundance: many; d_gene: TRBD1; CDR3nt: TGCAGCGTTGAAGGAGACAGGGTCGGTATCACCGGGGAGCTGTTTTTT; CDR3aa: CSVEGDRVGITGELFF
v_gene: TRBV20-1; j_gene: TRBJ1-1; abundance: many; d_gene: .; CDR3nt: TGCAGCGGCGGCGCGGTGAGGGAAGCTTTCTTT; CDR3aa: CSGGAVREAFF
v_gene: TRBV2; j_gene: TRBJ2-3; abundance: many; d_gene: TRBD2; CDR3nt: TGTGCCAGCCCAGCAGGAGTGGGAGCGGGGGACACAGATACGCAGTATTTT; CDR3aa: CASPAGVGAGDTDTQYF
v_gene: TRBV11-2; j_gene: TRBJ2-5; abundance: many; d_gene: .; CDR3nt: TGTGCCAGCAGCTTAGGCCCCCGAACGTACTTC; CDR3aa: CASSLGPRTYF
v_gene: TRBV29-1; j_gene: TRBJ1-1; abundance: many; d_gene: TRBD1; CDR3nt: TGCAGCGTTGTCAAGGGGGCGCAAACTGAAGCTTTCTTT; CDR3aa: CSVVKGAQTEAFF
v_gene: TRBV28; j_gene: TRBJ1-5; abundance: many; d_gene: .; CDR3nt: TGTGCCAGCAGTTCAGGGGTGGGAAGCAATCAGCCCCAGCATTTT; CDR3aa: CASSSGVGSNQPQHF
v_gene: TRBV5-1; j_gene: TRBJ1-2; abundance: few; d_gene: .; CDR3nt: TGCGCCAGCAGCTTGGTTCTGGGGGCAGGCTATGGCTACACCTTC; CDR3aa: CASSLVLGAGYGYTF
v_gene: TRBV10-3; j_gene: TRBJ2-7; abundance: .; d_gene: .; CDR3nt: TGTGCCATCAGTGAGTCTAAGGACTACTCCTACGAGCAGTACTTC; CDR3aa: CAISESKDYSYEQYF
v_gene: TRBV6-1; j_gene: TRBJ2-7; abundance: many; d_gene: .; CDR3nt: TGTGCCAGCAGGGGGGGACTTACGGGGGAGCAGTACTTC; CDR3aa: CASRGGLTGEQYF
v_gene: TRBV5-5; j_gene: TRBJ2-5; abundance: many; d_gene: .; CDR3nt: TGTGCCAGCAGCTTGGCTCCCGCTCTATGGACCCAGTACTTC; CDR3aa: CASSLAPALWTQYF
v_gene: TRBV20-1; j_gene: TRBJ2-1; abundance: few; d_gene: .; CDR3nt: TGCAGTGCTAGTTTCCTAGATTACAATGAGCAGTTCTTC; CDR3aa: CSASFLDYNEQFF
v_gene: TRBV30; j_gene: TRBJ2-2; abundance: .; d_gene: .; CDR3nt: TGTGCCCGTTCTCCTACAGTGAACACCGGGGAGCTGTTTTTT; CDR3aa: CARSPTVNTGELFF
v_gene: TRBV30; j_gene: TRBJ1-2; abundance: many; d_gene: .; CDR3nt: TGTGCCTGGAACGGGATTGGCGAGTATGGCTACACCTTC; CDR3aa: CAWNGIGEYGYTF
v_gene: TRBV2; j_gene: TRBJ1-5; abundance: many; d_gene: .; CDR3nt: TGTGCCAGCAGATCGGGACTGTATAGCAATCAGCCCCAGCATTTT; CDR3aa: CASRSGLYSNQPQHF
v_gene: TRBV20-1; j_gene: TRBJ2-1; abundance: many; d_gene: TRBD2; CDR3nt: TGCAGTGCGCCCGGGACTAGCGGGGGCTATGAGCAGTTCTTC; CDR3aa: CSAPGTSGGYEQFF
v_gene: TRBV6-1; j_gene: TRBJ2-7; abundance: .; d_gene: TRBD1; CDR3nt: TGTGCCAGCAGTAAGGGACAGGGGTTTTACGAGCAGTACTTC; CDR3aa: CASSKGQGFYEQYF
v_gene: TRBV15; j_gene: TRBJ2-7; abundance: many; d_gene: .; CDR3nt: TGTGCCACCAGCAATTGGGACAAGACCTACGAGCAGTACTTC; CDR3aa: CATSNWDKTYEQYF
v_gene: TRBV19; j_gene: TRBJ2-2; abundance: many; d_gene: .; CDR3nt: TGTGCCAGTAGTTATTCGGCGGGGAACACCGGGGAGCTGTTTTTT; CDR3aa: CASSYSAGNTGELFF
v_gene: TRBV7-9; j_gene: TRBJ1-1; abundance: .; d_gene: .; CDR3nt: TGTGCCAGCACCCTGGAGTGGACTGAAGCTTTCTTT; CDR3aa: CASTLEWTEAFF
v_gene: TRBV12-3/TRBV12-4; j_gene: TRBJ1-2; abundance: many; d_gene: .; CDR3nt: TGTGCCAGCAGTCAACAGGGTAACTATGGCTACACCTTC; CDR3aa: CASSQQGNYGYTF